The next 10 T cell receptor beta chains were all read from a single sample in a study of T-cell reconstitution after alpha-beta-depleted transplantation in children. TCRbeta library construction was performed incorporating unique molecular identifiers. TCRdb re-called the PCR reads through MiXCR, storing one row per CDR3 protein. The table records some 830,000 distinct CDR3 sequences, about 15% of them present only once. The source was PBMCs, mostly from graft donor cells, collected 360 days after TCRalphabeta/CD19-depleted stem cell transplant. Receptors were obtained from a male patient aged 5 to 17 who had a stem cell transplant for acute lymphoblastic leukemia, so the T cells may come from the graft donor.

For the CDR3, the DNA is TGTGCCAGCAGCTTAAGTGGACCGGCGAACACTGAAGCTTTCTTT. This codes for CASSLSGPANTEAFF. This rearrangement joins TRBV7-6 to TRBJ1-1, with D hard to call. In germline, CDR1 is SGHVS, CDR2 FNYEAQ. The V gene lost 2 bases and the J gene lost 1 base, with 11 bases spanning the gap. The CDR3 runs to 15 residues.

This sequence joins TRBV25-1 and TRBJ2-5; D might be TRBD2 (5 bases). V lost 1 base and J lost 5, with 8 bases in between. The CDR3 is 13 residues long. The V gene's germline CDR1 is MGHDK and CDR2 SYGVNS. Here the CDR3 DNA reads TGTGCCAGCAGTGAATTTAGAGGGGAGACCCAGTACTTC. Translating gives CASSEFRGETQYF.

This clonotype came up many times. The chain links TRBV24-1 to TRBJ2-1, with TRBD2 matching 10 bases. Germline V gives CDR1 KGHDR, CDR2 SFDVKD. The CDR3 consists of 14 residues. V gave up 5 bases and J gave up 7 bases; unmatched junction bases: 4. The CDR3 region has the DNA TGTGCCACCAGTGGGACTAGCGGTTATAATGAGCAGTTCTTC. Its translation is CATSGTSGYNEQFF.

This clonotype was found many times. The chain has TRBV18 and TRBJ1-1; D is uncertain. The CDR3 consists of 14 residues. From germline, CDR1 is KGHSH and CDR2 LQKENI. Trimming left V 3 bases short and J 3 bases short, with 11 bases between. The CDR3 reads CASSPNGEDTEAFF. CDR3 coding DNA: TGTGCCAGCTCACCGAATGGGGAGGACACTGAAGCTTTCTTT.

The chain combines TRBV5-1 with TRBJ2-7; D is undetermined. V gave up 1 base and J gave up 3 bases, with 14 bases separating them. Germline CDR1 reads SGHRS; CDR2 reads YFSETQ. This CDR3 is 15 amino acids long. CDR3 coding DNA: TGCGCCAGCAGCTTGAAAAGAGGCGGAAACTACGAGCAGTACTTC. Translated: CASSLKRGGNYEQYF.

The chain has TRBV27 and TRBJ2-1; 8 bases fit TRBD1. This CDR3 contains 16 residues. V lost 2 bases, J lost 4 bases, and 7 bases stayed unmatched. CDR1 MNHEY and CDR2 SMNVEV come from the germline V gene (reference sequence). CDR3 residues: CASSLEGTGTYNEQFF. In DNA form, the CDR3 reads TGTGCCAGCAGTTTAGAGGGGACAGGAACTTACAATGAGCAGTTCTTC.

This clonotype was observed many times. The CDR3 coding sequence is TGTGCCAGCAGCCAAGCAAATAGTCCGGAGCTGTTTTTT. Its translation: CASSQANSPELFF. This rearrangement joins TRBV4-2 to TRBJ2-2; D remains unclear. The CDR3 extends over 13 amino acids. The germline V gene has CDR1 LGHNA and CDR2 YNFKEQ. V was cut by 1 base and J by 10 bases, with 10 bases left in between.

The chain carries TRBV10-3 and TRBJ2-1; D is tentatively TRBD1 or TRBD2 (5 bases each). Germline-derived CDR1 and CDR2 are ENHRY and SYGVKD. The CDR3 spans 13 residues. The V and J ends lost 4 bases and 5 bases respectively, with 9 bases between them. The CDR3: CAISGGTNNEQFF. The CDR3 nucleotides are TGTGCCATCAGTGGTGGGACCAACAATGAGCAGTTCTTC.

The table lists this clonotype with a few counts. V and J are TRBV20-1 and TRBJ2-3, with D possibly TRBD2 on 6 matching bases. Trimming pared 4 bases from V and 3 bases from J, leaving 17 bases between. The CDR3 loop spans 15 amino acids. Germline loops: CDR1 DFQATT, CDR2 SNEGSKA (reference sequence). The CDR3 protein is CSAKGTEGITDTQYF. The CDR3 DNA sequence: TGCAGTGCTAAGGGGACTGAGGGAATTACAGATACGCAGTATTTT.

This chain links TRBV20-1 with TRBJ1-2; D perhaps matches TRBD1 (6 bases). The V gene's germline CDR1 is DFQATT and CDR2 SNEGSKA (reference sequence). The CDR3 runs to 14 residues. V gave up 0 bases and J gave up 8 bases, with 16 bases separating them. The CDR3 loop reads CSARDQGYGAGYTF. The CDR3 DNA sequence: TGCAGTGCTAGAGATCAGGGGTACGGCGCCGGCTACACCTTC.